This TCR beta chain was retrieved from a study of control samples from healthy donors and cancer patients. Between the trimmed V and J ends, which lost 3 bases and 2 bases, there was a span of 11 bases. The germline gives CDR1 SGHRS, CDR2 YFSETQ. The CDR3 loop spans 14 amino acids. Libraries were prepared by immunoSEQ multiplex PCR; TCRdb keeps only in-frame clonotypes and omits some of them. The data hold fewer than 200,000 clones, with 80% to 90% observed a single time. The genes are TRBV5-1 and TRBJ1-2; maybe TRBD1 (6 bases). Sequenced input: blood. The clonotype comes from a woman in her 30s in good health. The CDR3 spells CASSSGQPNYGYTF. Written as DNA, the CDR3 is TGCGCCAGCAGCTCCGGACAGCCAAACTATGGCTACACCTTC.